The 25 T cell receptor beta chains presented below share a single source sample, sequenced in a study of cytomegalovirus exposure and HLA in healthy donors. Primers included in the PCR were 60 Vbeta and 13 Jbeta primers. Data came from immunoSEQ multiplex PCR; TCRdb stores just in-frame clones and leaves some out. The sample consists of over 110,000 clones, around 79% of them appearing once. Sequencing input: PBMCs. The origin of the receptors is a woman in her 50s in good health and CMV-seropositive.

This clone was observed a single time. The rearrangement uses TRBV5-5 and TRBJ1-5; weak D call: TRBD1 (5 bases). V dropped 4 bases and J dropped 7 bases, with 12 bases sitting between them. This CDR3 region has 13 residues. Germline lookup yields CDR1 SGHKS and CDR2 YYEKEE (reference sequence). The CDR3 nucleotides read TGTGCCAGCAGCCATTCGGGGGACCAGCCCCAGCATTTT. It is translated as CASSHSGDQPQHF. Full variable domain (missing parts from reference TRBV5-5 and TRBJ1-5): DAGVTQSPTHLIKTRGQQVTLRCSPISGHKSVSWYQQVLGQGPQFIFQYYEKEERGRGNFPDRFSARQFPNYSSELNVNALLLGDSALYLCASSHSGDQPQHFGDGTRLSIL.

The chain has TRBV2 and TRBJ2-6, with D perhaps matching TRBD1 (6 bases). Germline CDR1 SNHLY, CDR2 FYNNEI. The CDR3 runs 16 residues. Trimming removed 6 bases at V and 0 bases at J, with 12 bases between. The CDR3 region is CASRWTALSGANVLTF. The CDR3 region has the DNA TGTGCCAGCAGGTGGACAGCTCTCTCTGGGGCCAACGTCCTGACTTTC.

The chain couples TRBV11-2 to TRBJ2-3; perhaps TRBD2 as D (5 bases). V was trimmed by 0 bases and J by 2 bases, leaving 9 bases between them. Germline assignment: CDR1 SGHAT and CDR2 FQNNGV. This CDR3 is 15 amino acids long. The CDR3 DNA reads as TGTGCCAGCAGCTTAGATATCGGGGACACAGATACGCAGTATTTT. Translating it yields CASSLDIGDTDTQYF.

The chain is built from TRBV7-3 and TRBJ1-2, with D unresolved. Germline CDR1 is SGHTA and CDR2 is FQGTGA. Trimming pared 5 bases from V and 6 bases from J, leaving 19 bases between. This CDR3 spans 15 amino acids. The CDR3, as DNA: TGTGCCAGCAGCCCTGAGGGCCCTTCGACGGATGGCTACACCTTC. Translation: CASSPEGPSTDGYTF.

Written as DNA, the CDR3 is TGTGCCAGCAGCGTCCAACCTAAACCGGGAGTCAGGCATGGCTACACCTTC. As protein: CASSVQPKPGVRHGYTF. This chain connects TRBV9 to TRBJ1-2; D is unresolved. Trimming removed 2 bases at V and 6 bases at J, with 23 bases between. Germline V CDR1 and CDR2: SGDLS, YYNGEE. The CDR3 covers 17 residues.

The chain is built from TRBV6-1 and TRBJ1-6; 10 bases align to TRBD1. V trimming: 7 bases; J trimming: 5 bases; junction bases outside the gene matches: 5. The CDR3 spans 15 residues. The germline CDR1 and CDR2 sequences are MNHNS and SASEGT. For the CDR3, the DNA is TGTGCCAGCAAACCTGGGACAGGGGATAATTCACCCCTCCACTTT. This encodes CASKPGTGDNSPLHF.

In this sample, this clone turned up once. The chain uses TRBV10-3 and TRBJ2-6; D remains ambiguous. The CDR3 consists of 18 residues. The germline gives CDR1 ENHRY, CDR2 SYGVKD. V was shortened by 6 bases and J by 0 bases, with 18 bases between the two germline ends. CDR3 coding DNA: TGTGCCATCAGGAATTCCCTTGCCAGGAACTCTGGGGCCAACGTCCTGACTTTC. Translated: CAIRNSLARNSGANVLTF.

The genes are TRBV11-3 and TRBJ2-7; tentatively, D is TRBD1 (6 bases). The CDR3 runs 13 residues. Germline V lookup: CDR1 SGHNT, CDR2 YENEEA. V dropped 5 bases and J dropped 6 bases, with 14 bases sitting between them. The CDR3 DNA sequence: TGTGCCAGCAGCGTGACAGGAACGGGCGAGCAGTACTTC. Its translation: CASSVTGTGEQYF.

The chain is built from TRBV7-2 and TRBJ2-7; 9 bases are a match to TRBD1. Unmatched junction bases numbered 12, after V lost 4 bases and J lost 5 bases. Germline V gene data show CDR1 as SGHTA and CDR2 as FQGNSA. The CDR3 runs to 16 residues. The CDR3: CASSSPLRQGGNEQYF. CDR3 nucleotides: TGTGCCAGCAGCTCGCCCCTCCGACAGGGGGGCAACGAGCAGTACTTC. Supplemented by reference TRBV7-2 and TRBJ2-7, the full variable domain reads GAGVSQSPSNKVTEKGKDVELRCDPISGHTALYWYRQSLGQGLEFLIYFQGNSAPDKSGLPSDRFSAERTGGSVSTLTIQRTQQEDSAVYLCASSSPLRQGGNEQYFGPGTRLTVT.

This clone has more than one count but fewer than ten. J is TRBJ1-2 and V is TRBV7-3; D call uncertain. The CDR3 extends over 13 amino acids. The germline V gene has CDR1 SGHTA and CDR2 FQGTGA. Trimming took 5 bases from V and 2 from J, leaving 9 bases between them. The DNA for the CDR3 is TGTGCCAGCAGCCCATCGGGGAACTATGGCTACACCTTC. Translated, it gives CASSPSGNYGYTF.

The V call is TRBV6-5, the J call TRBJ1-1, with D maybe TRBD1 (5 bases). Per germline, CDR1 MNHEY and CDR2 SVGAGI. The CDR3 contains 14 residues. The V and J ends lost 5 bases and 4 bases respectively, with 14 bases between them. CDR3 amino acids: CASSPKGWATEAFF. The CDR3 DNA reads TGTGCCAGCAGTCCCAAGGGGTGGGCCACTGAAGCTTTCTTT.

The chain links TRBV6-1 to TRBJ2-5, with TRBD2 identical over 7 bases. This CDR3 comprises 12 residues. The germline V gene has CDR1 MNHNS and CDR2 SASEGT. The ends lost 6 bases at V and 7 bases at J; junction bases unmatched: 5. The CDR3 DNA is TGTGCCAGCAGCGGGGGGATAACGACCCAGTACTTC. The encoded protein is CASSGGITTQYF.

This chain links TRBV2 with TRBJ1-6; 8 bases line up with TRBD1. Germline V gene lookup returns CDR1 SNHLY and CDR2 FYNNEI. The J segment lost 7 bases and the V segment lost 4 bases, leaving 3 bases of the junction unmatched. This CDR3 is 14 amino acids long. The CDR3 region is CASSGTGRNSPLHF. CDR3 DNA: TGTGCCAGCAGTGGGACAGGGCGCAATTCACCCCTCCACTTT.

J is TRBJ1-6 and V is TRBV30; TRBD1 matches 8 bases. Per germline, CDR1 GTSNPN and CDR2 SVGIG (reference sequence). The CDR3 is 16 amino acids. V dropped 4 bases and J dropped 6; count of bases not matched to a gene: 11. As DNA, the CDR3 is TGTGCCTGGAAAGGTCGGCAGGGGGCGAGTAATTCACCCCTCCACTTT. Translation gives CAWKGRQGASNSPLHF.

The genes are TRBV4-1 and TRBJ2-2, with 8 bases fitting TRBD2. Germline assignment: CDR1 MGHRA and CDR2 YSYEKL. The CDR3 spans 15 residues. J lost 7 bases, V lost 4 bases, and 8 bases had no gene match. Here the CDR3 DNA reads TGCGCCAGCAGCCCGGTTTCGGGGGGGAGCGGGGAGCTGTTTTTT. This sequence encodes CASSPVSGGSGELFF.

CDR3 nucleotides: TGTGCCAGCAGCTTAGTGGCAGGGGGTGAAGAGACCCAGTACTTC. Amino acid sequence: CASSLVAGGEETQYF. The chain uses TRBV7-2 and TRBJ2-5; TRBD1 aligns across 7 bases. This CDR3 has 15 residues. Trimming removed 1 base from V and 3 bases from J; junction bases left unmatched: 5. Germline assignment: CDR1 SGHTA and CDR2 FQGNSA.

The genes are TRBV7-3 and TRBJ2-6; possible D gene TRBD1, 6 bases. CDR1 is SGHTA and CDR2 is FQGTGA in the germline V gene. This CDR3 is built from 19 residues. Trimming took 2 bases from V and 0 from J, leaving 17 bases between them. The CDR3 DNA reads TGTGCCAGCAGCTTAGGTCTACAGGGATTTGGCTCTGGGGCCAACGTCCTGACTTTC. Its protein product is CASSLGLQGFGSGANVLTF.

The gene calls are TRBV5-5 and TRBJ1-2; 9 bases are a match to TRBD1. The CDR3 has 15 amino acids. Trimming took 1 base from V and 4 from J; bases not matched to a gene: 5. The germline V gene encodes CDR1 SGHKS and CDR2 YYEKEE (reference sequence). The CDR3 bases are TGTGCCAGCAGCTTGCAGGACAGGGGTGCCTATGGCTACACCTTC. Protein sequence: CASSLQDRGAYGYTF.

This rearrangement joins TRBV5-8 to TRBJ1-6, with 7 bases aligning to TRBD1. The V and J ends lost 5 bases and 1 base, in that order; junction bases with no gene match: 6. The CDR3 is made up of 16 amino acids. Germline-derived CDR1 and CDR2 are SGHTS and YDEGEE. The CDR3 DNA sequence: TGTGCCAGCAGTTTAACAGGGGTATCCTATAATTCACCCCTCCACTTT. Protein product: CASSLTGVSYNSPLHF.

This sequence joins TRBV7-6 and TRBJ2-5; tentative D call: TRBD1 (5 bases). This CDR3 contains 14 residues. Germline V gene sequence: CDR1 SGHVS, CDR2 FNYEAQ. V was pared by 5 bases and J by 5 bases, with 15 bases between. For the CDR3, the DNA is TGTGCCAGCAGCCATCAGGGTCGGGTGGAGACCCAGTACTTC. It yields the protein CASSHQGRVETQYF. The full variable domain, with the rest looked up from reference TRBV7-6 and TRBJ2-5, is GAGVSQSPRYKVTKRGQDVALRCDPISGHVSLYWYRQALGQGPEFLTYFNYEAQQDKSGLPNDRFSAERPEGSISTLTIQRTEQRDSAMYRCASSHQGRVETQYFGPGTRLLVL.

This clone turned up a few times. The rearrangement joins TRBV30 to TRBJ1-1, with 7 bases matching TRBD1. V gave up 2 bases and J gave up 8 bases; unmatched junction bases: 5. Germline-derived CDR1 and CDR2 are GTSNPN and SVGIG (reference sequence). CDR3 length equals 12 residues. The CDR3 sequence is CAWSRGTEEAFF. As DNA, the CDR3 is TGTGCCTGGAGTAGGGGGACAGAAGAAGCTTTCTTT.

The gene calls are TRBV5-4 and TRBJ1-2, with D unresolved. The germline gives CDR1 SGHNT, CDR2 YYREEE (reference sequence). Trimming cost V 4 bases and J 8 bases, with 30 bases left between them. This CDR3 contains 18 residues. Here the CDR3 reads CASSPPPGVASLKKGYTF. DNA of the CDR3: TGTGCCAGCAGCCCACCACCCGGGGTAGCGTCCCTCAAGAAGGGCTACACCTTC. Using reference TRBV5-4 and TRBJ1-2 for the parts outside the CDR3, the full variable domain is ETGVTQSPTHLIKTRGQQVTLRCSSQSGHNTVSWYQQALGQGPQFIFQYYREEENGRGNFPPRFSGLQFPNYSSELNVNALELDDSALYLCASSPPPGVASLKKGYTFGSGTRLTVV.

This chain uses TRBV5-4 with TRBJ2-1, with D unresolved. Germline assignment: CDR1 SGHNT and CDR2 YYREEE (reference sequence). The CDR3 is 16 residues long. Trimming took off 3 bases at V and 0 bases at J, with 13 bases between the two ends. This CDR3 is CASSSRLSSSYNEQFF. In DNA, the CDR3 is TGTGCCAGCAGCTCACGACTGTCTAGCTCCTACAATGAGCAGTTCTTC.

This chain uses TRBV27 with TRBJ2-7; 7 bases are a match to TRBD1. CDR1 and CDR2 (germline): MNHEY, SMNVEV (reference sequence). CDR3 length: 13 amino acids. V was pared by 7 bases and J by 3 bases, with 6 bases of the junction left unmatched. CDR3 amino acids: CASKGAGGYEQYF. The CDR3 DNA follows: TGTGCCAGCAAGGGGGCAGGGGGCTACGAGCAGTACTTC.

The V gene is TRBV5-1, the J gene TRBJ2-4, with D perhaps matching TRBD1 (6 bases). Per the germline V gene, CDR1 is SGHRS and CDR2 is YFSETQ. Trimming pared 0 bases from V and 1 base from J, leaving 11 bases between. The CDR3 length is 16 residues. CDR3 DNA: TGCGCCAGCAGCTTGGCAGGGGTAGAGGCCAAAAACATTCAGTACTTC. This gives the protein CASSLAGVEAKNIQYF. Based on the CDR3 plus reference TRBV5-1 and TRBJ2-4, the full variable domain is KAGVTQTPRYLIKTRGQQVTLSCSPISGHRSVSWYQQTPGQGLQFLFEYFSETQRNKGNFPGRFSGRQFSNSRSEMNVSTLELGDSALYLCASSLAGVEAKNIQYFGAGTRLSVL.